This T cell receptor beta chain emerged from a study of T-cell reconstitution after alpha-beta-depleted transplantation in children. Unique molecular identifiers were incorporated into the prepared TCRbeta library. TCRdb ran MiXCR on the PCR reads and lists one entry per CDR3 protein. The sample yields 450,000 to 600,000 distinct CDR3 sequences, under 15% seen once. Study-wide points: T-cell numbers and diversity, one year after transplant, stemmed largely from T cells that were newly produced. The origin of alpha-beta T cells about two months after transplant was reportedly several hundred expanded graft clones. High day-60 TCRbeta diversity in some patients came from surviving recipient T cells and thymic progenitors.

CDR1 and CDR2 (germline): MNHEY, SVGAGI. The junction had 9 bases not matched to a gene; V was cut back by 0 bases and J by 0 bases. The CDR3 spans 18 residues. As to this clonotype: Its antigen is currently unknown.

The genes are TRBV6-5 and TRBJ2-7; 9 positions agree with TRBD2. Sequenced material: PBMCs, mostly from graft donor cells, taken 360 days after TCRalphabeta/CD19-depleted stem cell transplant. The source of this sequence is a male patient between 10 and 17 years old who had a stem cell transplant for acute myeloid leukemia, so the T cells may come from the graft donor. CDR3 nucleotide sequence: TGTGCCAGCAGTTACTCGACTGCCCTAGCGGGAATCTCCTACGAGCAGTACTTC. Protein sequence: CASSYSTALAGISYEQYF.